These 10 T cell receptor beta chains share one sample of origin, sequenced in a study of blood T cells in healthy people across ages. It was with a sample-barcoded 5' primer and a J-beta primer mix that a second PCR of about 7 to 12 cycles was run. One entry per CDR3 protein results from TCRdb running MiXCR on the 5' RACE reads. The data contain 550,000 to 750,000 distinct CDR3 sequences, around 21% of them singletons. The source material was blood. All receptors derive from a man in his 70s in good health.

This sequence joins TRBV5-5 and TRBJ2-5; D remains unclear. This CDR3 spans 14 amino acids. Trimming removed 1 base from V and 2 bases from J, with 9 bases in between. Germline CDR1 SGHKS, CDR2 YYEKEE (reference sequence). CDR3 nucleotide sequence: TGTGCCAGCAGCTTGATCTGGGTTCAAGAGACCCAGTACTTC. Its protein product is CASSLIWVQETQYF. Looking up the rest from reference TRBV5-5 and TRBJ2-5 gives the full variable domain: DAGVTQSPTHLIKTRGQQVTLRCSPISGHKSVSWYQQVLGQGPQFIFQYYEKEERGRGNFPDRFSARQFPNYSSELNVNALLLGDSALYLCASSLIWVQETQYFGPGTRLLVL.

Many counts were recorded for this clonotype. The CDR3 reads CASSQGGRQETQYF. In DNA, the CDR3 is TGCGCCAGCAGCCAAGGGGGCAGACAAGAGACCCAGTACTTC. The chain uses TRBV4-1 and TRBJ2-5; D possibly corresponds to TRBD1 (5 bases). Germline loops: CDR1 MGHRA, CDR2 YSYEKL. With 1 base removed from V and 2 bases from J, the gap between germline ends came to 8 bases. The CDR3 sequence is 14 residues long.

The rearrangement uses TRBV12-3 or TRBV12-4 and TRBJ2-4; 8 bases map to TRBD1. The CDR3 is 14 residues long. Trimming removed 6 bases from V and 4 bases from J; junction bases left unmatched: 5. The CDR3 DNA is TGTGCCAGCAGGATTACAGGGGGGAAAAACATTCAGTACTTC. As protein: CASRITGGKNIQYF.

J is TRBJ2-7 and V is TRBV28; D call uncertain. Germline-derived CDR1 and CDR2 are MDHEN and SYDVKM. The CDR3 consists of 12 residues. V lost 5 bases and J 2 bases, leaving 7 bases between the germline ends. The CDR3 coding sequence is TGTGCCAGCAGTGGACGGACCTACGAGCAGTACTTC. Its translation: CASSGRTYEQYF.

This chain joins TRBV28 and TRBJ1-2, with D maybe TRBD1 (5 bases). CDR1 is MDHEN and CDR2 is SYDVKM in the germline V gene. Trimming left V 6 bases short and J 6 bases short, with 17 bases between. This CDR3 contains 14 residues. The CDR3 loop reads CASRPSGGSNGYTF. CDR3 nucleotides: TGTGCCAGCAGACCAAGTGGGGGTTCGAATGGCTACACCTTC.

The chain has TRBV20-1 and TRBJ2-1; 13 bases are a match to TRBD2. Trimming cost V 5 bases and J 1 base; bases outside gene matches: 5. CDR3 length equals 16 residues. Germline V lookup: CDR1 DFQATT, CDR2 SNEGSKA (reference sequence). The CDR3 region is CSAGLAGAGSYNEQFF. The DNA for the CDR3 is TGCAGTGCTGGACTAGCGGGAGCCGGTTCCTACAATGAGCAGTTCTTC.

This clonotype was observed a few times. The V and J genes are TRBV20-1 and TRBJ2-7; D call uncertain. The germline V gene encodes CDR1 DFQATT and CDR2 SNEGSKA (reference sequence). This CDR3 is 14 amino acids long. V gave up 6 bases and J gave up 1 base, with 16 bases separating them. The CDR3 DNA is TGCAGTGCGATCAGGTCCGGCGATTCCTACGAGCAGTACTTC. Protein product: CSAIRSGDSYEQYF.

This clonotype was recorded a few times. The V call is TRBV5-1, the J call TRBJ2-6; D remains unclear. Per germline, CDR1 SGHRS and CDR2 YFSETQ. The CDR3 runs 16 residues. The ends were cut back, 2 bases at V and 0 bases at J, with 9 bases in the middle. The CDR3, as DNA: TGCGCCAGCAGCTTACGACCCGTCTCTGGGGCCAACGTCCTGACTTTC. It codes for CASSLRPVSGANVLTF.

This clonotype was counted a few times. V gene TRBV20-1 combines with J gene TRBJ2-2; maybe TRBD2 (6 bases). Trimming took off 6 bases at V and 3 bases at J, with 11 bases between the two ends. In germline, CDR1 is DFQATT, CDR2 SNEGSKA (reference sequence). CDR3 size: 13 residues. The CDR3, as DNA: TGCAGTGCCCAGGGACTGCACACCGGGGAGCTGTTTTTT. This gives the protein CSAQGLHTGELFF.

The chain uses TRBV4-3 and TRBJ2-5, with TRBD1 as a possible D gene (6 bases). V shed 0 bases and J shed 6 bases, with 14 bases lying between them. Germline CDR1 is LGHNA and CDR2 is YSLEER. The CDR3 has 15 residues. CDR3 coding DNA: TGCGCCAGCAGCCAAGATAAGGGACACGGAAAGACCCAGTACTTC. This encodes CASSQDKGHGKTQYF.